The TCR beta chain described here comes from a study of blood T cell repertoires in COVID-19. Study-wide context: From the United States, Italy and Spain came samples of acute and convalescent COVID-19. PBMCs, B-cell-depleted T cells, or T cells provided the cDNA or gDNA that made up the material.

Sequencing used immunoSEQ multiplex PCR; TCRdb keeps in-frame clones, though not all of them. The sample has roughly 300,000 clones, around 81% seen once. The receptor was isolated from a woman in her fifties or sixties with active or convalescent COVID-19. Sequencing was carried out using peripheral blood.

In nucleotides, the CDR3 is TGTGCCAGTAGTATGAACAGGGCGGTTGGGTCGGATGGCTACACCTTC. This translates into CASSMNRAVGSDGYTF. The V and J genes are TRBV19 and TRBJ1-2; weak D call: TRBD1 (6 bases). The CDR3 is made up of 16 amino acids. Germline V gives CDR1 LNHDA, CDR2 SQIVND (reference sequence). The V and J ends lost 3 bases and 6 bases respectively, with 20 bases between them.